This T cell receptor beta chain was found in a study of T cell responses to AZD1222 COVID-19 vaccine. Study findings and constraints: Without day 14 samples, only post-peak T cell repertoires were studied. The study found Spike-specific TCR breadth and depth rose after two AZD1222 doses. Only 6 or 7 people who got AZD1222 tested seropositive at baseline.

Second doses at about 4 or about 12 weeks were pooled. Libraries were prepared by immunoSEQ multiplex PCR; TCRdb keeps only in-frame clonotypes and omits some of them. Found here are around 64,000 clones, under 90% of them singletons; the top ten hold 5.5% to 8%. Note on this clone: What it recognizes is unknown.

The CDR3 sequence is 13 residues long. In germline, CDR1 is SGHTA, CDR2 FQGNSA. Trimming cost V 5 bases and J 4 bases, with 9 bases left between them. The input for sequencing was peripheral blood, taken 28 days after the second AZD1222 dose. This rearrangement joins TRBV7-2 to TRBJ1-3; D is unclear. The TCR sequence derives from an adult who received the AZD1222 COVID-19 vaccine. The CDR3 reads CASSDWSGNTIYF. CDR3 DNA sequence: TGTGCCAGCAGCGACTGGTCGGGAAACACCATATATTTT.